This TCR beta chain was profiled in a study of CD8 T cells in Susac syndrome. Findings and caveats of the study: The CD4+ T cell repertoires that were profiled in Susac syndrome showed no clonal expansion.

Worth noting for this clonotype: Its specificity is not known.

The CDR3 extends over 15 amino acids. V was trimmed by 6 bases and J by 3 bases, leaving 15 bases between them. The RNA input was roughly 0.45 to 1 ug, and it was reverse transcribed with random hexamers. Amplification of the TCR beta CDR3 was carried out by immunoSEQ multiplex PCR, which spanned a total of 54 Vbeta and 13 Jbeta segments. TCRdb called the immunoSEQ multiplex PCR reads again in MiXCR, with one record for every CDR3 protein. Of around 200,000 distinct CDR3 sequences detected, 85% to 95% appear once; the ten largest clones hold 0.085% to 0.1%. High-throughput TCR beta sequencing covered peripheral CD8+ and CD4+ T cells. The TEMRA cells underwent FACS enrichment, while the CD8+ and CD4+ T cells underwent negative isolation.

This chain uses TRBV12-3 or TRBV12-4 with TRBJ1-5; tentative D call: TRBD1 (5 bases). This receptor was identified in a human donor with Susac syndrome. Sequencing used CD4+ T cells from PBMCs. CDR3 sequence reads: CASSLGAQPNQPQHF. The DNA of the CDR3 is TGTGCCAGCAGCCTAGGGGCCCAACCCAATCAGCCCCAGCATTTT.